Presented here are 20 T cell receptor beta chains from one specimen sequenced in a study of blood T cell repertoires in COVID-19. Generated by immunoSEQ multiplex PCR, the TCRdb table keeps only in-frame clones and is missing some. The repertoire holds about 260,000 clones, with about 89% as singletons. Sequenced sample: peripheral blood. These receptors originate from a man in his forties or fifties with active or convalescent COVID-19.

J is TRBJ1-2 and V is TRBV28; weak D call: TRBD1 (5 bases). Trimming stripped 2 bases from V and 8 bases from J, with 15 bases between. The germline V gene encodes CDR1 MDHEN and CDR2 SYDVKM. The CDR3 length is 14 residues. CDR3 coding DNA: TGTGCCAGCAGTTTAAATCGGGGGTTGAGAGGCTACACCTTC. This codes for CASSLNRGLRGYTF.

With regard to this clone: Compared with germline, one end of the junction differs, possibly owing to a read error. The chain is built from TRBV3-1 (or the pseudogene TRBV3-2) and TRBJ1-1; tentatively, D is TRBD1 (5 bases). CDR1 and CDR2 from the germline V gene are LGHDT and YNNKEL (reference sequence). The CDR3 is made up of 14 amino acids. The CDR3 DNA follows: TGTGCCAGCAGCCCCGGACACGTGAACCCTGAAGCTTTCTTT. This gives the protein CASSPGHVNPEAFF.

This chain links TRBV5-1 with TRBJ2-3; the match to TRBD1 covers 11 bases. Looked up from germline, CDR1 is SGHRS and CDR2 is YFSETQ. V shed 4 bases, J shed 4 bases, and the junction held 5 bases outside the gene matches. The CDR3 is 15 residues long. CDR3 residues: CASSHGQGAADTQYF. CDR3 coding DNA: TGCGCCAGCAGCCACGGACAGGGGGCCGCAGATACGCAGTATTTT.

The rearrangement uses TRBV6-8 and TRBJ1-2; TRBD1 might be the D (5 bases). This CDR3 is 16 amino acids long. Germline loops: CDR1 MNHGY, CDR2 SAAAGT. Trimming removed 2 bases from V and 2 bases from J, with 15 bases in between. CDR3 nucleotide sequence: TGTGCCAGCAGTTACGCTGACAGTAGCCGGAACTATGGCTACACCTTC. Translated: CASSYADSSRNYGYTF.

V is TRBV18 and J is TRBJ1-6; the D is unclear. CDR3 size: 14 residues. In germline, CDR1 is KGHSH, CDR2 LQKENI. The V end was cut by 3 bases, the J end by 8 bases, with 11 bases between. The CDR3 bases are TGTGCCAGCTCACCGTCGGGAGCCTATTCACCCCTCCACTTT. This encodes CASSPSGAYSPLHF.

V usage is TRBV18 and J usage is TRBJ2-1; D perhaps matches TRBD2 (6 bases). Per germline, CDR1 KGHSH and CDR2 LQKENI. V lost 3 bases, J lost 2 bases, and 8 bases lay in between. This CDR3 contains 14 residues. The CDR3 DNA sequence: TGTGCCAGCTCACCGGGGGGAACCTACAATGAGCAGTTCTTC. This sequence encodes CASSPGGTYNEQFF. The full variable domain, with the rest looked up from reference TRBV18 and TRBJ2-1, is NAGVMQNPRHLVRRRGQEARLRCSPMKGHSHVYWYRQLPEEGLKFMVYLQKENIIDESGMPKERFSAEFPKEGPSILRIQQVVRGDSAAYFCASSPGGTYNEQFFGPGTRLTVL.

V is TRBV5-3 and J is TRBJ1-3, with 8 bases that match TRBD1. TRBV5-3 is given ORF status, its function remaining uncertain. This CDR3 comprises 18 residues. Losses at the gene ends were 7 bases for V and 3 bases for J; bases not matched to a gene: 18. DNA for the CDR3: TGTGCCAGACACCCACAGAATGACAGGGGACATGATGGAAACACCATATATTTT. It specifies CARHPQNDRGHDGNTIYF.

This clone turned up a few times. V gene TRBV24-1 combines with J gene TRBJ2-5; D uncertain. The CDR3 consists of 13 residues. The germline V gene encodes CDR1 KGHDR and CDR2 SFDVKD. V dropped 5 bases and J dropped 3 bases, with 9 bases sitting between them. CDR3 coding DNA: TGTGCCACCAGTGCAGGTGGTAAAGAGACCCAGTACTTC. Amino acid sequence: CATSAGGKETQYF.

The CDR3 loop reads CASSRDRTAMNTEAFF. CDR3 sequence (DNA): TGTGCCAGCAGCCGGGATAGGACAGCTATGAACACTGAAGCTTTCTTT. V and J are TRBV4-2 and TRBJ1-1, with D possibly matching TRBD1 (6 bases). The CDR3 length is 16 residues. Germline CDR1 LGHNA, CDR2 YNFKEQ. Between the trimmed V and J ends, which lost 4 bases and 0 bases, there was a span of 15 bases.

The chain uses TRBV2 and TRBJ1-1; D ambiguous. The V gene lost 2 bases and the J gene lost 7 bases, with 11 bases spanning the gap. The CDR3 totals 13 residues. From germline, CDR1 is SNHLY and CDR2 FYNNEI. The CDR3 protein is CASSEHLPGEAFF. The CDR3 bases are TGTGCCAGCAGTGAACACCTCCCAGGTGAAGCTTTCTTT.

The gene calls are TRBV27 and TRBJ1-1; 7 bases fit TRBD1. This CDR3 comprises 17 residues. J was trimmed by 1 base and V by 2 bases; bases with no gene match: 10. Per the germline V gene, CDR1 is MNHEY and CDR2 is SMNVEV (reference sequence). CDR3 DNA: TGTGCCAGCAGTTTAGACGGACAGGAGGGCCAGAACACTGAAGCTTTCTTT. This encodes CASSLDGQEGQNTEAFF.

The chain couples TRBV12-3 or TRBV12-4 to TRBJ1-1; 9 positions match TRBD1. V gave up 6 bases and J gave up 7 bases; unmatched junction bases: 6. This CDR3 is 13 amino acids long. CDR3 amino acids: CASSSGTGIEAFF. The CDR3, as DNA: TGTGCCAGCAGCTCAGGGACAGGGATTGAAGCTTTCTTT.

The chain is built from TRBV7-6 and TRBJ1-6, with 10 bases matching TRBD1. The germline CDR1 and CDR2 sequences are SGHVS and FNYEAQ. The J segment lost 8 bases and the V segment lost 5 bases, leaving 6 bases of the junction unmatched. This CDR3 spans 15 amino acids. CDR3 nucleotide sequence: TGTGCCAGCAGCGCTGACAGGGGGCGATATTCACCCCTCCACTTT. Translation gives CASSADRGRYSPLHF.

Concerning this clone itself: At one end, the junction sequence differs from germline, possibly due to a read error. V usage is TRBV6-5 and J usage is TRBJ1-5; no clear D gene. CDR1 is MNHEY and CDR2 is SVGAGI in the germline V gene. The CDR3 contains 13 residues. DNA for the CDR3: TGTGCCAGCAGTTCAGGTGGCAAGCAGCCCCAGCATTTT. It translates to CASSSGGKQPQHF.

The CDR3 protein is CASSLGGRVETDTQYF. The CDR3 DNA is TGTGCCAGCAGCTTAGGTGGGCGGGTGGAGACAGATACGCAGTATTTT. The rearrangement uses TRBV7-9 and TRBJ2-3, with D possibly matching TRBD2 (5 bases). The germline V and J ends were trimmed by 1 base and 3 bases, with 14 bases remaining between them. The CDR3 runs to 16 residues. Per the germline V gene, CDR1 is SEHNR and CDR2 is FQNEAQ (reference sequence).

In this sample, this clone turned up a few times. The rearrangement uses TRBV5-4 and TRBJ2-7, with unresolved D. Trimming shortened V by 3 bases and J by 3 bases, and 7 bases separated the two germline ends. The CDR3 extends over 12 amino acids. The germline CDR1 and CDR2 sequences are SGHNT and YYREEE (reference sequence). The CDR3 DNA is TGTGCCAGCAGCTCCCCTAGCTACGAGCAGTACTTC. Protein: CASSSPSYEQYF.

The gene calls are TRBV21-1 and TRBJ2-2; the table's D call TRBD1 went unverified against the DNA. TRBV21-1 is annotated as a pseudogene. This CDR3 is built from 14 residues. The CDR3, as DNA: TGTGCCAGGCTTGGACACCTGAACACCGGGGAGCTGTTTTTT. It codes for CARLGHLNTGELFF.

The rearrangement joins TRBV7-9 to TRBJ1-4, with 11 positions matching TRBD1. Germline V gene sequence: CDR1 SEHNR, CDR2 FQNEAQ (reference sequence). The V and J ends lost 3 bases and 1 base, in that order; junction bases with no gene match: 4. CDR3 size: 17 residues. The CDR3 sequence is CASSFLGTGGTNEKLFF. CDR3 coding DNA: TGTGCCAGCAGCTTCCTTGGGACAGGGGGAACTAATGAAAAACTGTTTTTT.

The chain has TRBV6-2 or TRBV6-3 and TRBJ1-5, with TRBD1 matching over 10 bases. This CDR3 is 15 amino acids long. CDR1 MNHEY and CDR2 SVGEGT come from the germline V gene. The V gene end was trimmed by 2 bases and the J gene end by 6 bases; junction bases not matched to a gene: 4. CDR3 protein: CASSYRGTGVQPQHF. CDR3 in DNA: TGTGCCAGCAGTTACCGCGGGACAGGGGTTCAGCCCCAGCATTTT.

The chain uses TRBV5-1 and TRBJ2-3; 16 positions agree with TRBD2. The CDR3 covers 17 residues. The germline CDR1 and CDR2 sequences are SGHRS and YFSETQ. Unmatched junction bases numbered 4, after V lost 2 bases and J lost 4 bases. The DNA of the CDR3 is TGCGCCAGCAGCTTCGGGACTAGCGGGAGGGGATCAGATACGCAGTATTTT. It translates to CASSFGTSGRGSDTQYF.